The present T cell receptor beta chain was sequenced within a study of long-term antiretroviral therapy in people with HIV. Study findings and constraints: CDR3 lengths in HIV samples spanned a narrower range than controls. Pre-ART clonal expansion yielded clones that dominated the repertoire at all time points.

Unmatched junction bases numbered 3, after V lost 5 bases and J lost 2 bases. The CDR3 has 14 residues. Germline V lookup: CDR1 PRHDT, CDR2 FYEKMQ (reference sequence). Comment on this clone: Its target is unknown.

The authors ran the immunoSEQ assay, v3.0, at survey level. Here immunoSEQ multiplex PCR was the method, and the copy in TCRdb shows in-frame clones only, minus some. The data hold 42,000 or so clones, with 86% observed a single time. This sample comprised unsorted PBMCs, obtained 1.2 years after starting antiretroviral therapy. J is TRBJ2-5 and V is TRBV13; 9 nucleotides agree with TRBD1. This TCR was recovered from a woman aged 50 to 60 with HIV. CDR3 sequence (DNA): TGTGCCAGCAGCCCAGGACAGGGGCAAGAGACCCAGTACTTC. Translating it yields CASSPGQGQETQYF.